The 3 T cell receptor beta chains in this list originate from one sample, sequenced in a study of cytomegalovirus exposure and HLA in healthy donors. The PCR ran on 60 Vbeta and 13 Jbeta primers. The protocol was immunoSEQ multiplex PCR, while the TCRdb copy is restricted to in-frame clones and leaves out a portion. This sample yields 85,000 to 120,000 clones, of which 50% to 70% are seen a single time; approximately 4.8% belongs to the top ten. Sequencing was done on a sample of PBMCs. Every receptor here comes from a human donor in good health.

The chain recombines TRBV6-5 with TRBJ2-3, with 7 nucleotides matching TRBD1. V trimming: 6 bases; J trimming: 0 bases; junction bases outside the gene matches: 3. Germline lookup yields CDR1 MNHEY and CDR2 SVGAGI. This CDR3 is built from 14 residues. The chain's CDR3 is CASRTTGSTDTQYF. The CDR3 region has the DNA TGTGCCAGCAGAACGACAGGGAGCACAGATACGCAGTATTTT.

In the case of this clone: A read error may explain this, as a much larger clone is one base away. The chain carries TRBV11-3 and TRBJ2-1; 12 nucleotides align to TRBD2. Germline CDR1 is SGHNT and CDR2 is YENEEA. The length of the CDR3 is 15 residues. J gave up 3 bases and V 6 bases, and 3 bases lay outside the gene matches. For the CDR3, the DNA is TGTGCCAGCAGTAAACTAGCGGGAGGCTACAATGAGCAGTTCTTC. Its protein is CASSKLAGGYNEQFF.

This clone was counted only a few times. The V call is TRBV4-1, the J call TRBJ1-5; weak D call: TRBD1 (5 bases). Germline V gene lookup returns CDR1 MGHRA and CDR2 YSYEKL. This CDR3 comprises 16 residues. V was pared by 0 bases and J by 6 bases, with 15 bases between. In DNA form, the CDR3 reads TGCGCCAGCAGCCAAGAACCCGGGGGAATTAGTCAGCCCCAGCATTTT. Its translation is CASSQEPGGISQPQHF.